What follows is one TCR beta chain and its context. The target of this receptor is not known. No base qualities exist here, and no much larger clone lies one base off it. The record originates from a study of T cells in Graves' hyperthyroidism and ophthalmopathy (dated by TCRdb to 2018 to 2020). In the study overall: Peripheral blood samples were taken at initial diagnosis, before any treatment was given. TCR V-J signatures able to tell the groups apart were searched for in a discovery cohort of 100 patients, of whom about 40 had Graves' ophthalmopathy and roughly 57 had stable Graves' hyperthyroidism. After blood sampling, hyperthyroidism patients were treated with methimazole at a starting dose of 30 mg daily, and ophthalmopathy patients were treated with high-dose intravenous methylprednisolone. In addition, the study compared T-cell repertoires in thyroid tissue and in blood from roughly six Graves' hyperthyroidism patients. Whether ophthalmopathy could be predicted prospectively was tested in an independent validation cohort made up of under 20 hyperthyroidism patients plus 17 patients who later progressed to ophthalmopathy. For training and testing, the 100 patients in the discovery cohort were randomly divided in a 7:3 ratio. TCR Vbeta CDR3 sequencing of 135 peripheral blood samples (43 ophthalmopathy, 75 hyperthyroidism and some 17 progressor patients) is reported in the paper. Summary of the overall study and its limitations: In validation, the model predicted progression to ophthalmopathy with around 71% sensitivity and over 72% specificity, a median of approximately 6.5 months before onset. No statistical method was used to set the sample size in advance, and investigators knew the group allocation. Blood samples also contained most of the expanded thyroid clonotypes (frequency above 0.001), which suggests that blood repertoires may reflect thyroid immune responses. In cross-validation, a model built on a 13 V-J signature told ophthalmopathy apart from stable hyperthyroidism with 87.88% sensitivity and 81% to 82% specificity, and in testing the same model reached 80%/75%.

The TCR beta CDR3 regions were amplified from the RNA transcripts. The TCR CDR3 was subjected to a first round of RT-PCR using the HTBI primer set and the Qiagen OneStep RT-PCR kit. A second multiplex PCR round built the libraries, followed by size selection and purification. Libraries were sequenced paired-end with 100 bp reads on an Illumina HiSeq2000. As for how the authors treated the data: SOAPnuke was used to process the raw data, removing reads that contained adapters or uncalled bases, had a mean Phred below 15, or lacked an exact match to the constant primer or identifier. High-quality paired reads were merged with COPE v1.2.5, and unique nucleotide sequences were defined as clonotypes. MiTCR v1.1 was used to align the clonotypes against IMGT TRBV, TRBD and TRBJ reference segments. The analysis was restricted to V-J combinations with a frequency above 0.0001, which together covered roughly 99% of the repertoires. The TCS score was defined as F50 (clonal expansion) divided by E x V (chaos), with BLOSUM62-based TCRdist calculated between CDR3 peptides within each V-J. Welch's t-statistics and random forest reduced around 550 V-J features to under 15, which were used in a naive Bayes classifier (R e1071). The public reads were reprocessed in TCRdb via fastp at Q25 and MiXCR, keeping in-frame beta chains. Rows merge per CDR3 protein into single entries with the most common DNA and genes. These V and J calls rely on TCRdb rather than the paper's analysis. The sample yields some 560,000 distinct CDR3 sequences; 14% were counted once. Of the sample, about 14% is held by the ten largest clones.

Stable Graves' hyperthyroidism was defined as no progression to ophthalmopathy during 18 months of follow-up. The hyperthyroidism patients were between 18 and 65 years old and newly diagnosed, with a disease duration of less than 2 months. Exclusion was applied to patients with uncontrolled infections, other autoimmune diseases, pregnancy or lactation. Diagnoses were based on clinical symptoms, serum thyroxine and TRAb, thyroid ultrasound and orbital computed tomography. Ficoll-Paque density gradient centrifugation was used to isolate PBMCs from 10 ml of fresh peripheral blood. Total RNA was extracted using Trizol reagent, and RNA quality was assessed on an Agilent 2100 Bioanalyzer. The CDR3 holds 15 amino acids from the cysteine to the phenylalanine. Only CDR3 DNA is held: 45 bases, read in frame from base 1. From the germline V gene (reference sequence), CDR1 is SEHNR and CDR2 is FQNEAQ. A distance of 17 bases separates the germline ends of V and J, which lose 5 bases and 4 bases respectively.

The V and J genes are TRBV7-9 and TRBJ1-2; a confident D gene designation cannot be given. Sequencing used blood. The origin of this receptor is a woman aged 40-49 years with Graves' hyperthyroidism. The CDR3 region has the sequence CASSILSVGSYGYTF. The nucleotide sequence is TGTGCCAGCAGCATACTATCCGTGGGCAGCTATGGCTACACCTTC.